Listed below are T cell receptor beta chains from one sample, sequenced in a study of cytomegalovirus exposure and HLA in healthy donors. Method: immunoSEQ multiplex PCR; TCRdb's copy keeps in-frame clones and lacks some. The sample has 180,000 or so clones; around 80% are singletons. Sequencing input: PBMCs. All receptors derive from a man between 18 and 29 years old in good health and CMV-seronegative. Both conserved end residues are part of each CDR3. The D gene is left open where the match is weak. The size of a clone is reported for some rows only, either as once, few or many, or as a class for expanded clones.

j_gene: TRBJ2-7; v_gene: TRBV6-5; d_gene: TRBD2; abundance: NA; CDR3aa: CASSYDQRGALYEQYF; CDR3nt: TGTGCCAGCAGTTACGATCAGCGGGGGGCTCTTTACGAGCAGTACTTC
j_gene: TRBJ1-4; v_gene: TRBV2; d_gene: TRBD1; abundance: NA; CDR3aa: CASTRQGTEKLFF; CDR3nt: TGTGCCAGCACCCGACAGGGAACTGAAAAACTGTTTTTT
j_gene: TRBJ2-3; v_gene: TRBV19; d_gene: NA; abundance: few; CDR3aa: CASSTESDTQYF; CDR3nt: TGTGCCAGTAGTACTGAGTCAGATACGCAGTATTTT
j_gene: TRBJ2-1; v_gene: TRBV9; d_gene: NA; abundance: NA; CDR3aa: CASSVAAANEQFF; CDR3nt: TGTGCCAGCAGCGTAGCAGCGGCCAATGAGCAGTTCTTC
j_gene: TRBJ2-3; v_gene: TRBV7-6; d_gene: NA; abundance: NA; CDR3aa: CASSLGGFSTDTQYF; CDR3nt: TGTGCCAGCAGCTTGGGGGGTTTCAGCACAGATACGCAGTATTTT
j_gene: TRBJ1-4; v_gene: TRBV27; d_gene: NA; abundance: NA; CDR3aa: CASSPTRGENEKLFF; CDR3nt: TGTGCCAGCAGTCCGACCCGGGGGGAGAATGAAAAACTGTTTTTT
j_gene: TRBJ2-7; v_gene: TRBV27; d_gene: TRBD1; abundance: NA; CDR3aa: CASSSLGQGSYEQYF; CDR3nt: TGTGCCAGCAGTTCCCTTGGACAGGGGTCCTACGAGCAGTACTTC
j_gene: TRBJ2-5; v_gene: TRBV2; d_gene: NA; abundance: once; CDR3aa: CASVSISGVQETQYF; CDR3nt: TGTGCCAGCGTCTCGATCTCAGGCGTACAAGAGACCCAGTACTTC
j_gene: TRBJ1-2; v_gene: TRBV1; d_gene: NA; abundance: NA; CDR3aa: CTTAGERGSITNYGYTF; CDR3nt: TGCACCACCGCCGGGGAGCGGGGATCAATTACGAACTATGGCTACACCTTC
j_gene: TRBJ2-5; v_gene: TRBV6-5; d_gene: TRBD1; abundance: once; CDR3aa: CASSDRGLETQYF; CDR3nt: TGTGCCAGCAGTGACAGGGGGCTGGAGACCCAGTACTTC
j_gene: TRBJ1-2; v_gene: TRBV4-3; d_gene: NA; abundance: NA; CDR3aa: CASSQGARGNYGYTF; CDR3nt: TGCGCCAGCAGCCAAGGCGCTAGGGGGAACTATGGCTACACCTTC
j_gene: TRBJ1-1; v_gene: TRBV29-1; d_gene: NA; abundance: NA; CDR3aa: CSVGQTNTEAFF; CDR3nt: TGCAGCGTTGGGCAGACTAACACTGAAGCTTTCTTT
j_gene: TRBJ2-7; v_gene: TRBV2; d_gene: TRBD1; abundance: NA; CDR3aa: CASRSDRGPSYEQYF; CDR3nt: TGTGCCAGCAGATCGGACAGGGGGCCTTCCTACGAGCAGTACTTC
j_gene: TRBJ2-1; v_gene: TRBV2; d_gene: NA; abundance: NA; CDR3aa: CASSEALAYEQFF; CDR3nt: TGTGCCAGCAGTGAAGCTCTAGCTTACGAGCAGTTCTTC
j_gene: TRBJ1-4; v_gene: TRBV30; d_gene: NA; abundance: NA; CDR3aa: CACWAQIGEKLFF; CDR3nt: TGTGCCTGCTGGGCTCAGATTGGTGAAAAACTGTTTTTT
j_gene: TRBJ2-7; v_gene: TRBV9; d_gene: NA; abundance: NA; CDR3aa: CASSVSGLPYEQYF; CDR3nt: TGTGCCAGCAGCGTAAGCGGGTTGCCCTACGAGCAGTACTTC
j_gene: TRBJ2-7; v_gene: TRBV6-5; d_gene: NA; abundance: NA; CDR3aa: CASRRGQPPYEQYF; CDR3nt: TGTGCCAGCAGGCGGGGGCAGCCTCCCTACGAGCAGTACTTC
j_gene: TRBJ2-5; v_gene: TRBV11-2; d_gene: TRBD1; abundance: NA; CDR3aa: CASSQDRGETQYF; CDR3nt: TGTGCCAGCAGCCAAGACAGGGGAGAGACCCAGTACTTC
j_gene: TRBJ1-4; v_gene: TRBV7-2; d_gene: NA; abundance: NA; CDR3aa: CASSLRGRDEKLFF; CDR3nt: TGTGCCAGCAGCCTCAGGGGCCGGGACGAAAAACTGTTTTTT
j_gene: TRBJ1-1; v_gene: TRBV7-9; d_gene: NA; abundance: few; CDR3aa: CASSEQGGFRNTEAFF; CDR3nt: TGTGCCAGCAGCGAACAGGGTGGATTTAGAAACACTGAAGCTTTCTTT
j_gene: TRBJ1-3; v_gene: TRBV14; d_gene: NA; abundance: NA; CDR3aa: CASSETYGGNTIYF; CDR3nt: TGTGCCAGCAGCGAGACATACGGTGGAAACACCATATATTTT
j_gene: TRBJ2-5; v_gene: TRBV2; d_gene: TRBD2; abundance: NA; CDR3aa: CASSYGTSGTPYQETQYF; CDR3nt: TGTGCCAGCAGCTACGGGACTAGCGGGACTCCGTACCAAGAGACCCAGTACTTC
j_gene: TRBJ1-1; v_gene: TRBV13; d_gene: NA; abundance: NA; CDR3aa: CASSLRGAGMNTEAFF; CDR3nt: TGTGCCAGCAGCCTCCGCGGCGCAGGGATGAACACTGAAGCTTTCTTT
j_gene: TRBJ1-5; v_gene: TRBV6-5; d_gene: TRBD1; abundance: once; CDR3aa: CASSRDRVGNQPQHF; CDR3nt: TGTGCCAGCAGCCGCGACAGGGTGGGCAATCAGCCCCAGCATTTT
j_gene: TRBJ2-3; v_gene: TRBV7-2; d_gene: TRBD1; abundance: NA; CDR3aa: CASSWGQGRGDTQYF; CDR3nt: TGTGCCAGCAGTTGGGGACAGGGGAGGGGAGATACGCAGTATTTT
j_gene: TRBJ2-7; v_gene: TRBV7-9; d_gene: NA; abundance: few; CDR3aa: CASSLSVRGLLYEQYF; CDR3nt: TGTGCCAGCAGCTTAAGCGTCCGGGGACTCCTCTACGAGCAGTACTTC